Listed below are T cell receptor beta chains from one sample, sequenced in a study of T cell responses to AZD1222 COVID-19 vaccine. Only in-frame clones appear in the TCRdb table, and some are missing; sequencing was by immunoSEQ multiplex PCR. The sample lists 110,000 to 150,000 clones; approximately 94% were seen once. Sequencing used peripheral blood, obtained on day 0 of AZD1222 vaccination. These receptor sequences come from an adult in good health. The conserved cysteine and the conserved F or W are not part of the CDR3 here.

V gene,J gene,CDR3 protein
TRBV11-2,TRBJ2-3,ASSSVADTQY
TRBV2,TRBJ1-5,ASSGGAPGRRNQPQH
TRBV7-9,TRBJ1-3,ASSLWGVAGNTIY
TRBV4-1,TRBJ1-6,ASSQAPNSPLH
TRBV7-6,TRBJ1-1,ASTLSGQGNTEAF
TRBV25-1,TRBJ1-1,ASSEPGRRNTEAF
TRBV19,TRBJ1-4,ASSPRIATNEKLF
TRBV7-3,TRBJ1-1,ASSPTSNTEAF
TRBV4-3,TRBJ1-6,ASSQAHEGVDSPLH
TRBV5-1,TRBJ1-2,ASSSDPTGTANYGYT
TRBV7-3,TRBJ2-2,ASSPLKDTGELF
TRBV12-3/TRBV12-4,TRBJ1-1,ASRGGTSEAF
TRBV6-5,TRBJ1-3,ASSYDVGNTIY
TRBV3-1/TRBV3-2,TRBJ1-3,ASSQESWLRSSGNTIY
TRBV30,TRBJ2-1,AWTVIANEQF
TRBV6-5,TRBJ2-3,ASSSGQVEDTQY
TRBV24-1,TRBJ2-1,ATSGSSGTAHNEQF
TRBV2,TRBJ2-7,ASSRSRDWGYYEQY
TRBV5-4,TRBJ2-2,ASSSQAGVVGELF
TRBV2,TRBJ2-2,ASRQGAGELF
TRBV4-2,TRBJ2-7,ASSHTVLAGGTYEQY
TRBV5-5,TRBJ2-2,ASSLWDRKNTGELF
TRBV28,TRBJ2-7,ASSIARTAPGDEQY
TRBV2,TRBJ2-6,ASYRGAGANVLT
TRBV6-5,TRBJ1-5,ASSYRGGNQPQH
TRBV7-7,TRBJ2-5,ASSLEPGQETQY
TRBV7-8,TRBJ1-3,ASSRPGPGNTIY
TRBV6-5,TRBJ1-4,ASSHPNEKLF
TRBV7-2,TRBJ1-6,ASSLMLQTAISPLH
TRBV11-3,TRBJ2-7,ASSFNGLKQY
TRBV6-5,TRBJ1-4,ASGERGKLF
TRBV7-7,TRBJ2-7,ASSLGVGVAYEQY
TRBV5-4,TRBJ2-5,ASRDSVQETQY
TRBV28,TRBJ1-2,ASSLGGQGAYYGYT
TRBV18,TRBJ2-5,ASSPQRGDQETQY
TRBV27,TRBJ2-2,ASGGGRGGELF
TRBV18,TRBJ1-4,ASSPSSVQGEKLF
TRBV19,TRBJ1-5,ASSIRLTGLLVNQPQH
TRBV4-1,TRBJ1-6,ASSQGKGTGYNSPLH
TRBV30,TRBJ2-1,ASQDIHEQF
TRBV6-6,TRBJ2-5,ASSRHGGEETQY
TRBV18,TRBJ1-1,ASSGQDIEAF
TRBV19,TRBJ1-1,ASDRGMNTEAF
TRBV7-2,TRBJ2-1,ASSPSGGLYNEQF
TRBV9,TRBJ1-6,ASSARGGGNSPLH
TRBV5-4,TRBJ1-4,ASSLLEGEGEKLF
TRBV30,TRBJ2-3,AWSSSGGTDTQY
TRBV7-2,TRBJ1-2,ASSLEADSYGYT
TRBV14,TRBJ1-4,ASSLGGSEKLF
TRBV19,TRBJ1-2,ASSIRRQGLDGYT
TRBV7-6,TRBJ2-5,ASSLVPATGTVETQY
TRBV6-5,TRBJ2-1,ASSYSPAGAHNEQF
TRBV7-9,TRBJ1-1,ASSPRVLNTEAF
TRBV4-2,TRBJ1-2,ASSLGTGDGYT
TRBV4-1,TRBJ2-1,ASSQVDLVSYNEQF